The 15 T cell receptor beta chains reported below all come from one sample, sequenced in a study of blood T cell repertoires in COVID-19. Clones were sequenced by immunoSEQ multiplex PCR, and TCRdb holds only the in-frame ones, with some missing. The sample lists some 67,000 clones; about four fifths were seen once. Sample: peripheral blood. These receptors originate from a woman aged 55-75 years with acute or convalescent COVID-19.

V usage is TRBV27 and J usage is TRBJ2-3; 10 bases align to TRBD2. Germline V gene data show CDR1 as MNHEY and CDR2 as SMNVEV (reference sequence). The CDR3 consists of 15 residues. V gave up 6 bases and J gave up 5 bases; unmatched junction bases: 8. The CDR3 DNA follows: TGTGCCAGCAGCCTACTAGCGGGGTGGGGAGATACGCAGTATTTT. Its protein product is CASSLLAGWGDTQYF.

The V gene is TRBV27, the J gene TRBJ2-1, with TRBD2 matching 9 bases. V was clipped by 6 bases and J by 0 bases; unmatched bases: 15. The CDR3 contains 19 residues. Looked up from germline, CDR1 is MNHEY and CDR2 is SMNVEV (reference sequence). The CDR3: CASSSPASGVLSSYNEQFF. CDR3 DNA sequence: TGTGCCAGCAGCTCTCCAGCTAGCGGGGTTTTGAGCTCCTACAATGAGCAGTTCTTC.

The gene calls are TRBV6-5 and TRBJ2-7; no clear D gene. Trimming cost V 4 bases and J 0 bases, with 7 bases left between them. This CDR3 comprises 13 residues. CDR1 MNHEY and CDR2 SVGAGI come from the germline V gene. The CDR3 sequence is CASSSKSSYEQYF. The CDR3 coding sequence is TGTGCCAGCAGTTCAAAGAGCTCCTACGAGCAGTACTTC.

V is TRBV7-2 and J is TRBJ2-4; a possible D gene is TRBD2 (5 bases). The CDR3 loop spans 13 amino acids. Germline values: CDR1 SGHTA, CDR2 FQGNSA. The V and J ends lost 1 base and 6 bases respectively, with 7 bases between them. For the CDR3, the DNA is TGTGCCAGCAGCTTAGGAGGGTCAAACATTCAGTACTTC. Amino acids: CASSLGGSNIQYF.

The CDR3 reads CASSAEGTAFYEQYF. The CDR3 nucleotides read TGTGCCAGTAGTGCCGAGGGGACAGCCTTCTACGAGCAGTACTTC. The chain carries TRBV19 and TRBJ2-7; 7 nucleotides agree with TRBD1. The CDR3 has 15 amino acids. The ends lost 5 bases at V and 3 bases at J; junction bases unmatched: 10. CDR1 and CDR2 from the germline V gene are LNHDA and SQIVND (reference sequence).

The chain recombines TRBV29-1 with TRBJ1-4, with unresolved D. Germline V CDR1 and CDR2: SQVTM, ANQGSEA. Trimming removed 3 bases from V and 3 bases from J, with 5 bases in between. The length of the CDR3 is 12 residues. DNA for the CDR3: TGCAGCGTTGAGGGCTCTAATGAAAAACTGTTTTTT. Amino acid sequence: CSVEGSNEKLFF.

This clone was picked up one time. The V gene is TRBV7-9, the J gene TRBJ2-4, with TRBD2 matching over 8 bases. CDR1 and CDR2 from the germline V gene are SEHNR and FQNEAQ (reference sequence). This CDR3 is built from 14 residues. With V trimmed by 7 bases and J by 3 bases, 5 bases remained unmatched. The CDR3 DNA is TGTGCCAGCACCCCGGGGGGGCGCAAAAACATTCAGTACTTC. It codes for CASTPGGRKNIQYF.

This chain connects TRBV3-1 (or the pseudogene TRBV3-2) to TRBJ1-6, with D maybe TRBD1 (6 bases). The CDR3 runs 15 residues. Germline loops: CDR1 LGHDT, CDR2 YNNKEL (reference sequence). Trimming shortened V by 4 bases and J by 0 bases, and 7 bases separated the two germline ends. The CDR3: CASSRTDSYNSPLHF. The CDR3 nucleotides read TGTGCCAGCAGCCGGACAGACTCCTATAATTCACCCCTCCACTTT.

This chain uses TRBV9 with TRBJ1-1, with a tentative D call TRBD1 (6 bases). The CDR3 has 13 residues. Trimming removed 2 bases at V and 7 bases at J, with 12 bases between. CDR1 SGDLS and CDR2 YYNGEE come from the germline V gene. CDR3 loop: CASSVDRLGEAFF. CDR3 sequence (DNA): TGTGCCAGCAGCGTTGACAGGCTCGGTGAAGCTTTCTTT.

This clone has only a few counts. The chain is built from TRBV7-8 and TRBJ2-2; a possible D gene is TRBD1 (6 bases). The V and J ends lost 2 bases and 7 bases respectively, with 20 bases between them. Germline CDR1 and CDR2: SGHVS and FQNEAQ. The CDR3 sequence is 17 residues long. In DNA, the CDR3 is TGTGCCAGCAGCTTAATTTCGGGCAGGGGCTTTGGCGGGGAGCTGTTTTTT. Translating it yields CASSLISGRGFGGELFF.

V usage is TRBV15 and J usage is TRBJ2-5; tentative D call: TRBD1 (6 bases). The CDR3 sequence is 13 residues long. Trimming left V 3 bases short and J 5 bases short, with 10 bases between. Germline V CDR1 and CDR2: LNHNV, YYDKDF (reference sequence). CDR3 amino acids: CATSRTGDETQYF. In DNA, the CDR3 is TGTGCCACCAGCAGGACAGGAGACGAGACCCAGTACTTC.

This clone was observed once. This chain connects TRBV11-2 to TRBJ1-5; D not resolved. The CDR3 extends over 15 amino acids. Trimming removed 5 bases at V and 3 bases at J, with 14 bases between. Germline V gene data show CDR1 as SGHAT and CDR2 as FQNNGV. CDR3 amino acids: CASSLRAGFNQPQHF. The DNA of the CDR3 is TGTGCCAGCAGCCTCCGAGCAGGATTCAATCAGCCCCAGCATTTT.

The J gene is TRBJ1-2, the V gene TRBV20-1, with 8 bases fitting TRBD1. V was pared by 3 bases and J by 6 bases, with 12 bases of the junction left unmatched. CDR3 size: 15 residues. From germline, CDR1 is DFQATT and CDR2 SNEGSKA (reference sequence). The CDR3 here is CSASMSGGARNGYTF. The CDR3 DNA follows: TGCAGTGCTAGTATGTCAGGGGGCGCGAGAAATGGCTACACCTTC.

For the CDR3, the DNA is TGTGCTAGTGGTTTGGCCCACTTAGAGACCCAGTACTTC. The encoded protein is CASGLAHLETQYF. The chain recombines TRBV12-5 with TRBJ2-5; no clear D gene. CDR1 LGHNT and CDR2 FRNRAP come from the germline V gene. The V end lost 1 base, the J end lost 4 bases, and 7 bases lay between the germline ends. CDR3 length: 13 residues.

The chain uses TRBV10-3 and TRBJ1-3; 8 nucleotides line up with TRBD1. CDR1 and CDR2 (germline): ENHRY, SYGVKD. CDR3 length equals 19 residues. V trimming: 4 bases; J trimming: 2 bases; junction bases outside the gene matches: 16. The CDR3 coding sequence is TGTGCCATCAGTGGGTACGATACCCAGACAGGGGCCCCTGGAAACACCATATATTTT. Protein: CAISGYDTQTGAPGNTIYF.